The T cell receptor (beta chain) described here comes from a study of T cells expressing NK-cell markers. The CDR3 is 18 residues long. The germline gives CDR1 MRHNA, CDR2 SNTAGT. TCRdb re-called the 5' RACE reads, yielding one record per CDR3 amino acid sequence without DNA. The sample holds about 380,000 distinct CDR3 sequences. The clonotype comes from a man between 18 and 69 years old in good health. The sample comprised blood T cells: a sorted CD56 or NKG2C T cell subset, CD4+ or CD8+ T cells, or bulk PBMC T cells (not recorded which). This chain connects TRBV6-4 to TRBJ2-5; TCRdb selects TRBD2, and the lack of DNA leaves this call unchecked. CDR3 sequence: CASSAPGTSGGAQETQYF.